These 22 T cell receptor beta chains originate from one sample sequenced in a study of CD8+CD57+ T cells in acquired aplastic anemia. Template material for TCR beta VDJ and CDR3 profiling consisted of genomic DNA. TCRdb fed the reads into MiXCR, producing one record per CDR3 protein. The data contain 400,000 to 450,000 distinct CDR3 sequences, roughly 64% of them singletons. Sequencing was carried out using sorted CD4+, CD8+, or CD8+CD57+ T cells (not recorded which) from PBMCs. The receptors were gathered from a human donor in good health, serving as a control.

This clonotype was observed many times. This rearrangement joins TRBV2 to TRBJ2-1; TRBD2 aligns across 7 bases. The CDR3 contains 13 residues. From germline, CDR1 is SNHLY and CDR2 FYNNEI. Trimming took 8 bases from V and 9 from J; bases not matched to a gene: 10. CDR3 protein: CASGGLVQGEQFF. CDR3 DNA sequence: TGTGCCAGCGGAGGACTAGTTCAGGGTGAGCAGTTCTTC.

Points on this clonotype: At one boundary the junction diverges from the germline segment, which might be a read error. CDR3 region: CACRGVNTEAFF. The CDR3 DNA is TGTGCCTGCAGAGGGGTGAACACTGAAGCTTTCTTT. The rearrangement uses TRBV6-2 or TRBV6-3 and TRBJ1-1; TRBD1 is a possible D gene (5 bases). The CDR3 is 12 amino acids. The germline V gene encodes CDR1 MNHEY and CDR2 SVGEGT.

The chain employs TRBV5-4 and TRBJ2-7, with D maybe TRBD1 (5 bases). Germline values: CDR1 SGHNT, CDR2 YYREEE (reference sequence). V lost 4 bases, J lost 1 base, and 15 bases lay in between. This CDR3 is built from 15 residues. This CDR3 reads CASSAPKGSSYEQYF. The CDR3 DNA reads TGTGCCAGCAGCGCGCCTAAGGGGTCTTCCTACGAGCAGTACTTC.

The rearrangement joins TRBV20-1 to TRBJ2-2; 9 positions match TRBD2. The CDR3 totals 15 residues. V dropped 2 bases and J dropped 3; count of bases not matched to a gene: 4. The V gene's germline CDR1 is DFQATT and CDR2 SNEGSKA (reference sequence). CDR3 DNA sequence: TGCAGTGCTAGATCTAGCGGGGCTGACACCGGGGAGCTGTTTTTT. Its translation is CSARSSGADTGELFF.

Note on this clonotype: One end of the junction does not line up with germline, which may come from a read error. This chain links TRBV7-2 with TRBJ1-4; D uncertain. The CDR3 has 14 residues. Germline V lookup: CDR1 SGHTA, CDR2 FQGNSA. The CDR3 loop is CASSFRRTSGPNNF. The CDR3 DNA is TGTGCCAGCAGCTTCCGACGGACTAGCGGACCTAACAATTTT.

This clonotype was counted at least ten times. This sequence joins TRBV25-1 and TRBJ2-7; TRBD1 is a possible D gene (5 bases). The V and J ends lost 0 bases and 6 bases respectively, with 12 bases between them. Germline loops: CDR1 MGHDK, CDR2 SYGVNS. The CDR3 is 14 amino acids. CDR3 nucleotides: TGTGCCAGCAGTGAATACGTAACAGGCTCCGAGCAGTACTTC. The encoded protein is CASSEYVTGSEQYF.

The chain joins TRBV9 to TRBJ1-6, with D possibly TRBD1 on 5 matching bases. The CDR3 totals 15 residues. The V end lost 4 bases, the J end lost 16 bases, and 24 bases lay between the germline ends. Germline CDR1 and CDR2: SGDLS and YYNGEE. The CDR3 DNA sequence: TGTGCCAGCAGCTTGGATGGGCGGGGCAGTCTATTTCTCCACTTT. Protein sequence: CASSLDGRGSLFLHF.

This chain uses TRBV7-6 with TRBJ1-2, with D possibly matching TRBD1 (5 bases). Trimming removed 1 base from V and 8 bases from J, with 8 bases in between. The CDR3 totals 12 residues. From germline, CDR1 is SGHVS and CDR2 FNYEAQ. CDR3 region: CASSLGGAGYTF. CDR3 coding DNA: TGTGCCAGCAGCTTAGGTGGGGCGGGCTACACCTTC.

A word on this clonotype: Mismatch with germline at one junction end may stem from a read error. The chain is built from TRBV7-2 and TRBJ2-3; no clear D. The CDR3 covers 16 residues. Germline values: CDR1 SGHTA, CDR2 FQGNSA. CDR3 DNA sequence: TGCGCCAGCAGCTTGGTCAGCAAAGCTGGCAAAGCCATCCAGTATTTT. This codes for CASSLVSKAGKAIQYF.

V and J are TRBV24-1 and TRBJ1-5; D remains ambiguous. The CDR3 contains 14 residues. V shed 2 bases and J shed 3 bases, with 7 bases lying between them. Germline CDR1 is KGHDR and CDR2 is SFDVKD. The CDR3 loop reads CATSDSQFNQPQHF. In nucleotides, the CDR3 is TGTGCCACCAGTGATTCCCAATTCAATCAGCCCCAGCATTTT.

As regards this clonotype: As the CDR3 is not closed by the conserved phenylalanine or tryptophan, this likely results from a read error. It is unclear where the CDR3 begins or ends on the DNA, so no DNA is shown, and the CDR3 is as TCRdb lists it. The chain carries TRBV7-8 and TRBJ1-2. The CDR3 has 13 residues if both end residues are counted. Germline V gene data show CDR1 as SGHVS and CDR2 as FQNEAQ. CDR3 protein: CASSPTEPYYNEQ.

This clonotype has at least ten counts. The genes are TRBV7-2 and TRBJ1-5, with D maybe TRBD1 (6 bases). From germline, CDR1 is SGHTA and CDR2 FQGNSA. Deletions cut 5 bases from V and 4 bases from J, with 12 bases between. The CDR3 is made up of 14 amino acids. CDR3 residues: CASSHGTPNQPQHF. The CDR3 DNA reads TGTGCCAGCAGCCACGGGACACCTAATCAGCCCCAGCATTTT.

The chain's CDR3 is CASGLVPGAGNGYTF. CDR3 sequence (DNA): TGTGCCAGTGGTTTGGTACCGGGGGCGGGGAATGGCTACACCTTC. The rearrangement joins TRBV7-3 to TRBJ1-2, with a tentative D call TRBD1 (6 bases). The V and J ends lost 9 bases and 6 bases respectively, with 23 bases between them. CDR3 length: 15 amino acids. Germline V lookup: CDR1 SGHTA, CDR2 FQGTGA.

This sequence joins TRBV9 and TRBJ2-5; a possible D gene is TRBD2 (5 bases). Per the germline V gene, CDR1 is SGDLS and CDR2 is YYNGEE. The V and J ends lost 2 bases and 7 bases respectively, with 15 bases between them. CDR3 length: 14 amino acids. The CDR3 DNA is TGTGCCAGCAGCGTTGGGGTGCATGAGGGGACCCAGTACTTC. This sequence encodes CASSVGVHEGTQYF.

CDR3 residues: CSAVVAGRGEQYF. In DNA, the CDR3 is TGCAGCGCTGTGGTTGCGGGAAGGGGCGAGCAGTACTTC. This chain uses TRBV20-1 with TRBJ2-7; weak D call: TRBD2 (6 bases). This CDR3 is built from 13 residues. The V gene's germline CDR1 is DFQATT and CDR2 SNEGSKA (reference sequence).

This rearrangement joins TRBV19 to TRBJ2-3, with a weak D call TRBD2 (5 bases). Germline CDR1 LNHDA, CDR2 SQIVND (reference sequence). The CDR3 covers 14 residues. The V and J ends lost 5 bases and 10 bases respectively, with 19 bases between them. CDR3 region: CASSATGSTDAQYF. Written as DNA, the CDR3 is TGTGCCAGTAGTGCTACGGGGAGCACTGATGCGCAGTATTTT.

This chain joins TRBV5-1 and TRBJ1-1; D ambiguous. CDR3 length: 14 residues. Germline CDR1 reads SGHRS; CDR2 reads YFSETQ. V was cut by 3 bases and J by 5 bases, with 14 bases left in between. CDR3: CASSYAGRPTEAFF. DNA of the CDR3: TGCGCCAGCAGCTATGCAGGCCGTCCGACTGAAGCTTTCTTT. The full variable domain, rest sourced from reference TRBV5-1 and TRBJ1-1, is KAGVTQTPRYLIKTRGQQVTLSCSPISGHRSVSWYQQTPGQGLQFLFEYFSETQRNKGNFPGRFSGRQFSNSRSEMNVSTLELGDSALYLCASSYAGRPTEAFFGQGTRLTVV.

Details on this clonotype: The junction and the germline gene differ at one end; a read error may be behind it. The V call is TRBV9, the J call TRBJ2-5; D ambiguous. The CDR3 loop spans 14 amino acids. CDR1 SGDLS and CDR2 YYNGEE come from the germline V gene. The CDR3 nucleotides are TGTGCCAGCAGCGACAGTGGGCAGGCTGGCTCCGAGCACTTC. It translates to CASSDSGQAGSEHF.

The V and J genes are TRBV7-9 and TRBJ1-1; D perhaps matches TRBD1 (6 bases). With 3 bases removed from V and 14 bases from J, the gap between germline ends came to 25 bases. The length of the CDR3 is 15 residues. Germline CDR1 reads SEHNR; CDR2 reads FQNEAQ (reference sequence). The CDR3 sequence is CASSFLPAGGGVTFF. For the CDR3, the DNA is TGTGCCAGCAGCTTCCTCCCAGCGGGGGGCGGTGTCACCTTCTTT.

Remarks on this clonotype: A much bigger clone sits one base away, suggesting this may be a read error. V and J are TRBV7-2 and TRBJ1-2; D unresolved. The CDR3 totals 15 residues. Germline V lookup: CDR1 SGHTA, CDR2 FQGNSA. In DNA, the CDR3 is TGCGCCAGCAGCCCGGCCGGGGTAACTAACTATGGCTACACCTTC. It specifies CASSPAGVTNYGYTF.

Many counts were recorded for this clonotype. V gene TRBV24-1 combines with J gene TRBJ2-5; D unclear. CDR1 KGHDR and CDR2 SFDVKD come from the germline V gene. Trimming took off 4 bases at V and 1 base at J, with 15 bases between the two ends. The CDR3 contains 16 residues. CDR3 nucleotides: TGTGCCACCAGTGACAGCTCCCGACGCGCCCAAGAGACCCAGTACTTC. It translates to CATSDSSRRAQETQYF.

Notes on this clonotype: Mismatch with germline at one junction end may stem from a read error. The V gene is TRBV9, the J gene TRBJ2-2; TRBD2 might be the D (6 bases). The CDR3 has 13 amino acids. CDR1 and CDR2 from the germline V gene are SGDLS and YYNGEE. The chain's CDR3 is CASSRGACGELFF. The CDR3 DNA reads as TGTGCCAGCAGTCGAGGGGCGTGCGGGGAGCTGTTCTTT.